This paragraph reports one T cell receptor beta chain. The sample belongs to a study of blood T cell repertoires in COVID-19. V was trimmed by 2 bases and J by 1 base, leaving 14 bases between them. This CDR3 is built from 16 residues. The germline V gene encodes CDR1 MNHEY and CDR2 SVGEGT. Assay: immunoSEQ multiplex PCR; the TCRdb copy retains only in-frame clones and omits some. The table includes 160,000 or so clones, 80% to 90% detected once. This chain links TRBV6-2 or TRBV6-3 with TRBJ1-1; a weak D match, TRBD1 (6 bases). This TCR was sampled from a woman aged 70-85 years with acute or convalescent COVID-19. What was sequenced was peripheral blood. The CDR3 bases are TGTGCCAGCAGTTACCCCCACAGGGTAGAGAACACTGAAGCTTTCTTT. Its translation is CASSYPHRVENTEAFF.